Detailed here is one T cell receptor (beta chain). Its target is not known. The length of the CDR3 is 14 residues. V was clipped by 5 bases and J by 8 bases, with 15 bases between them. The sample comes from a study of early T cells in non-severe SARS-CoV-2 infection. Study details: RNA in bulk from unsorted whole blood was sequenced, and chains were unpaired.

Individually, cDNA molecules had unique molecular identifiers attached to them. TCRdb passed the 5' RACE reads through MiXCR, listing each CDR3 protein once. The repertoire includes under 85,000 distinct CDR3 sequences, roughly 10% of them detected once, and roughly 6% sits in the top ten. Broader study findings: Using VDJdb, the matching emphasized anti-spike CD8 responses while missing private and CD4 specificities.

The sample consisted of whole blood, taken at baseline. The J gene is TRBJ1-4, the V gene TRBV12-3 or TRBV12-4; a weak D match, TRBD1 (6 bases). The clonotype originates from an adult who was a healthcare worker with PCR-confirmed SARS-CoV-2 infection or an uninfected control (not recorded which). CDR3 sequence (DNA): TGTGCCAGCAGTCCCTTGGGACAAGGGGAAAAACTGTTTTTT. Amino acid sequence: CASSPLGQGEKLFF.